This entry describes one TCR beta chain. The antigen it recognizes is unknown. Per-base quality was not reported, and no clone a single base away is much larger than it. In Seattle, one collaborating source enrolled patients while the infection was active and tracked those patients longitudinally over the course of disease. Whole blood was collected in K2EDTA tubes by collaborating institutions according to the institutions' own protocols. For TCRbeta analysis, collaborators shipped samples in one of three forms: frozen whole blood, isolated PBMCs, or DNA extracted from either of those sample types. TCRbeta CDR3 regions were amplified from genomic DNA using the immunoSEQ Assay, a bias-controlled multiplex PCR. For the original study's pipeline: The number of nucleated cells in each sample was estimated from the amplification of reference gene primers within the assay. Sequence reads were collapsed and filtered to measure the absolute abundance of every unique TCRbeta CDR3 rearrangement. For each sample, productive Simpson clonality was calculated as the square root of Simpson's diversity index across productive rearrangements. TCRdb carries this immuneACCESS record with in-frame sequences only. Its versions omit some clonotypes, under half of them owing to an unresolved V gene in the studies checked, with the rest unexplained. The V and J calls and clone size come from that table; D and trimming were worked out from the DNA. This sample lists about 310,000 clones; around 90% were detected once. Around 0.97% of the sample lies in the top ten.

The data were taken from a study of blood T cell repertoires in COVID-19 (dated by TCRdb to the early 2020s). About the investigation overall: Samples from collaborators originated in the United States, Italy and Spain and spanned both the acute and convalescent phases of COVID-19. The material from the prospective study consisted of cDNA or gDNA derived from T cells, B-cell-depleted T cells, or PBMCs. A freely available public database, intended as a resource for researchers studying the immune response to SARS-CoV-2, is where the repertoires were released. Deeply sampled blood TCRbeta repertoires from subjects exposed to, actively infected with, or recovered from COVID-19 were included in the dataset. HLA class I and class II types, where available, came from metadata supplied by the sample provider rather than from assay-based typing. Samples were obtained from the ongoing ImmuneRACE study (first 160 participants) and from over 1,000 subjects provided by 6 global collaborators. Sample metadata almost always included a de-identified subject ID, COVID-19 status, age in years and sex. Points the paper makes about the study in general: Clinical and demographic metadata were provided uncurated, with the amount varying by source and participant.

Relative to germline, V is 4 bases shorter and J is 1 base shorter, with 10 bases between their ends. CDR1 SGHAT and CDR2 FQNNGV were looked up in the germline V gene. The CDR3 numbers 15 residues from cysteine through phenylalanine. Here the CDR3 DNA is all that survives: 45 bases in frame from base 1. Sequenced sample: peripheral blood. This TCR was recovered from a woman aged 40 to 55 with COVID-19, enrolled during active disease. The chain couples TRBV11-2 to TRBJ2-2; the D gene remains uncertain. The CDR3 amino acid sequence is: CASSSLDGNTGELFF. The DNA sequence is TGTGCCAGCAGCTCTCTAGACGGGAACACCGGGGAGCTGTTTTTT.